These 32 T cell receptor beta chains share one sample of origin, sequenced in a study of vaccination effects on CD4 cells after COVID-19. These receptors' targets are unknown. Libraries were prepared by immunoSEQ multiplex PCR; TCRdb keeps only in-frame clonotypes and omits some of them. The sample lists fewer than 75,000 clones, 70% to 85% occurring once. Scientists isolated CD4+ T cells after an approximately 10-day culture period ended. Two doses of either BNT162b2 or mRNA-1273 were given to each participant. Sequenced material: CD4+ T cells from PBMCs cultured without peptide, taken after COVID-19 vaccination. The source of these receptors is a human donor who received a COVID-19 vaccine.

The chain has TRBV6-5 and TRBJ2-1; TRBD1 might be the D (6 bases). This CDR3 comprises 15 residues. CDR1 is MNHEY, CDR2 SVGAGI, per germline. V was clipped by 2 bases and J by 8 bases, with 16 bases between them. The chain's CDR3 is CASSYRAGAGDEQFF. CDR3 in DNA: TGTGCCAGCAGTTACAGGGCAGGGGCTGGGGATGAGCAGTTCTTC.

This clone has just one count. This rearrangement joins TRBV6-5 to TRBJ2-1; 9 positions match TRBD1. Germline trimming cut 2 bases from V and 5 bases from J; bases unmatched to any gene: 7. Germline CDR1 MNHEY, CDR2 SVGAGI. The CDR3 is 16 residues long. CDR3: CASSYLGQGHNNEQFF. The CDR3 region has the DNA TGTGCCAGCAGTTACCTAGGACAGGGGCACAACAATGAGCAGTTCTTC.

This chain uses TRBV27 with TRBJ1-2; 9 nucleotides match TRBD1. The CDR3 loop spans 15 amino acids. V trimming: 2 bases; J trimming: 4 bases; junction bases outside the gene matches: 5. CDR1 and CDR2 (germline): MNHEY, SMNVEV (reference sequence). CDR3 in DNA: TGTGCCAGCAGTTTAGGACAGGGGATTACCTATGGCTACACCTTC. This codes for CASSLGQGITYGYTF.

This clone has only one observation. The V gene is TRBV27, the J gene TRBJ2-3; D call uncertain. Looked up from germline, CDR1 is MNHEY and CDR2 is SMNVEV (reference sequence). V lost 2 bases to trimming and J lost 6 bases, with 18 bases between them. The CDR3 loop spans 16 amino acids. The CDR3 spells CASSLRAEIPPDTQYF. CDR3 bases: TGTGCCAGCAGTTTACGGGCAGAAATCCCTCCGGATACGCAGTATTTT.

The chain employs TRBV5-6 and TRBJ2-3; no clear D gene. The CDR3 totals 14 residues. V shed 0 bases and J shed 3 bases, with 8 bases lying between them. The V gene's germline CDR1 is SGHDT and CDR2 YYEEEE. DNA of the CDR3: TGTGCCAGCAGCTTGGCTGCTACGACAGATACGCAGTATTTT. Protein: CASSLAATTDTQYF. Filled out from reference TRBV5-6 and TRBJ2-3, the complete variable domain reads DAGVTQSPTHLIKTRGQQVTLRCSPKSGHDTVSWYQQALGQGPQFIFQYYEEEERQRGNFPDRFSGHQFPNYSSELNVNALLLGDSALYLCASSLAATTDTQYFGPGTRLTVL.

This chain uses TRBV7-7 with TRBJ2-5; tentatively, D is TRBD2 (6 bases). CDR1 is SSHAT, CDR2 FNYEAQ, per germline (reference sequence). Trimming removed 2 bases at V and 4 bases at J, with 11 bases between. This CDR3 spans 14 amino acids. The CDR3 DNA reads TGTGCCAGCAGCTTAAGTCCCGGGGGAGAGACCCAGTACTTC. As protein: CASSLSPGGETQYF.

This clone has just a few counts. The chain is built from TRBV25-1 and TRBJ2-1; D is perhaps TRBD1 (5 bases). V dropped 2 bases and J dropped 10 bases, with 9 bases sitting between them. CDR1 MGHDK and CDR2 SYGVNS come from the germline V gene. There are 12 residues in the CDR3. CDR3 amino acids: CASSERTSEQFF. The DNA of the CDR3 is TGTGCCAGCAGTGAAAGGACAAGCGAGCAGTTCTTC. The full variable domain, completed using reference TRBV25-1 and TRBJ2-1, is EADIYQTPRYLVIGTGKKITLECSQTMGHDKMYWYQQDPGMELHLIHYSYGVNSTEKGDLSSESTVSRIRTEHFPLTLESARPSHTSQYLCASSERTSEQFFGPGTRLTVL.

The chain joins TRBV6-5 to TRBJ1-1; TRBD1 matches at 12 bases. Per germline, CDR1 MNHEY and CDR2 SVGAGI. The CDR3 covers 15 residues. Germline trimming cut 2 bases from V and 6 bases from J; bases unmatched to any gene: 4. This CDR3 is CASSYGDRGLSEAFF. The DNA of the CDR3 is TGTGCCAGCAGTTACGGGGACAGGGGGCTCTCTGAAGCTTTCTTT.

The rearrangement joins TRBV9 to TRBJ2-2; possibly TRBD1 for D (5 bases). The CDR3 length is 17 residues. Germline-derived CDR1 and CDR2 are SGDLS and YYNGEE. V was cut by 0 bases and J by 0 bases, with 12 bases left in between. The CDR3 loop is CASSVGRDSSNTGELFF. CDR3 nucleotide sequence: TGTGCCAGCAGCGTAGGACGAGACAGCTCGAACACCGGGGAGCTGTTTTTT.

V and J are TRBV19 and TRBJ1-3; D remains unclear. The CDR3 sequence is 14 residues long. Per germline, CDR1 LNHDA and CDR2 SQIVND (reference sequence). Trimming cost V 7 bases and J 4 bases, with 14 bases left between them. CDR3 DNA: TGTGCCAGTACCACGCCGGTGGGGGGAAACACCATATATTTT. This gives the protein CASTTPVGGNTIYF.

The V and J genes are TRBV25-1 and TRBJ1-4, with 9 bases aligning to TRBD1. There are 15 residues in the CDR3. With V trimmed by 4 bases and J by 7 bases, 7 bases remained unmatched. Germline V gene data show CDR1 as MGHDK and CDR2 as SYGVNS. CDR3 sequence: CASSGGTGRSEKLFF. DNA for the CDR3: TGTGCCAGCAGTGGGGGGACAGGGCGGAGTGAAAAACTGTTTTTT.

The chain uses TRBV18 and TRBJ2-5, with D perhaps TRBD1 (6 bases). CDR3 length equals 13 residues. Trimming took 0 bases from V and 6 from J, leaving 8 bases between them. Germline CDR1 reads KGHSH; CDR2 reads LQKENI. The CDR3 DNA follows: TGTGCCAGCTCACCACCCTGGGACAAGACCCAGTACTTC. This codes for CASSPPWDKTQYF.

The chain has TRBV6-5 and TRBJ2-5; D is unclear. V dropped 6 bases and J dropped 0 bases, with 11 bases sitting between them. The CDR3 extends over 14 amino acids. The germline V gene encodes CDR1 MNHEY and CDR2 SVGAGI. Written as DNA, the CDR3 is TGTGCCAGCAGGGACCGTCCGTACCAAGAGACCCAGTACTTC. This translates into CASRDRPYQETQYF.

This chain uses TRBV18 with TRBJ1-4; 8 bases fit TRBD1. With V trimmed by 2 bases and J by 0 bases, 8 bases remained unmatched. In germline, CDR1 is KGHSH, CDR2 LQKENI. The CDR3 spans 18 residues. The CDR3 region is CASSPMGPGGPTNEKLFF. The CDR3 bases are TGTGCCAGCTCACCAATGGGGCCAGGGGGCCCAACTAATGAAAAACTGTTTTTT. The full variable domain, rest sourced from reference TRBV18 and TRBJ1-4, is NAGVMQNPRHLVRRRGQEARLRCSPMKGHSHVYWYRQLPEEGLKFMVYLQKENIIDESGMPKERFSAEFPKEGPSILRIQQVVRGDSAAYFCASSPMGPGGPTNEKLFFGSGTQLSVL.

V usage is TRBV30 and J usage is TRBJ2-5; D is perhaps TRBD1 (5 bases). CDR3 length equals 13 residues. V was pared by 2 bases and J by 6 bases, with 13 bases between. CDR1 GTSNPN and CDR2 SVGIG come from the germline V gene (reference sequence). Here the CDR3 reads CAWSNRSKKTQYF. The DNA for the CDR3 is TGTGCCTGGAGTAACAGGTCCAAGAAGACCCAGTACTTC.

The V gene is TRBV5-6, the J gene TRBJ2-7, with a possible D match to TRBD1 (5 bases). Germline V gene data show CDR1 as SGHDT and CDR2 as YYEEEE. Trimming cost V 5 bases and J 2 bases, with 14 bases left between them. The CDR3 is made up of 14 amino acids. The CDR3 bases are TGTGCCAGCAGTTTACCAACAGGAACCTACGAGCAGTACGTC. Translated: CASSLPTGTYEQYV.

CDR3 nucleotide sequence: TGTGCCAGCAGCTTAGGTAGGGACAATGAGCAGTTCTTC. It translates to CASSLGRDNEQFF. The V call is TRBV7-2, the J call TRBJ2-1; no clear D gene. Trimming took off 1 base at V and 5 bases at J, with 6 bases between the two ends. There are 13 residues in the CDR3. CDR1 and CDR2 from the germline V gene are SGHTA and FQGNSA.

This chain links TRBV5-6 with TRBJ1-2; TRBD1 is a possible D gene (6 bases). Germline CDR1 SGHDT, CDR2 YYEEEE. The CDR3 is 15 amino acids. V was pared by 0 bases and J by 3 bases, with 12 bases between. DNA of the CDR3: TGTGCCAGCAGCTTGGAGGGGGGCGCGGACTATGGCTACACCTTC. Translating gives CASSLEGGADYGYTF.

This clone was detected only once. The V gene is TRBV30, the J gene TRBJ1-1; tentatively, D is TRBD1 (5 bases). There are 13 residues in the CDR3. V dropped 4 bases and J dropped 6 bases, with 15 bases sitting between them. The germline V gene has CDR1 GTSNPN and CDR2 SVGIG (reference sequence). CDR3 amino acids: CAWNAGRGAEAFF. CDR3 nucleotides: TGTGCCTGGAATGCGGGGCGAGGGGCTGAAGCTTTCTTT. The variable domain in full, completed from reference TRBV30 and TRBJ1-1, reads SQTIHQWPATLVQPVGSPLSLECTVEGTSNPNLYWYRQAAGRGLQLLFYSVGIGQISSEVPQNLSASRPQDRQFILSSKKLLLSDSGFYLCAWNAGRGAEAFFGQGTRLTVV.

This rearrangement joins TRBV24-1 to TRBJ1-1; D call uncertain. The germline V and J ends were trimmed by 7 bases and 1 base, with 9 bases remaining between them. There are 13 residues in the CDR3. Germline V lookup: CDR1 KGHDR, CDR2 SFDVKD. This CDR3 is CATRSSSNTEAFF. The CDR3 DNA sequence: TGTGCCACCAGGAGCAGCTCGAACACTGAAGCTTTCTTT.

The chain's CDR3 is CATRPQGIGTGELFF. In nucleotides, the CDR3 is TGTGCCACCAGACCACAGGGTATCGGCACCGGGGAGCTGTTTTTT. The gene calls are TRBV24-1 and TRBJ2-2, with D possibly TRBD1 on 6 matching bases. The V gene's germline CDR1 is KGHDR and CDR2 SFDVKD. Trimming stripped 7 bases from V and 4 bases from J, with 15 bases between. This CDR3 is 15 amino acids long.

The chain has TRBV6-5 and TRBJ2-2, with 10 bases that match TRBD2. V lost 6 bases, J lost 0 bases, and 1 base stayed unmatched. The CDR3 contains 15 residues. CDR1 is MNHEY, CDR2 SVGAGI, per germline. The CDR3 DNA follows: TGTGCCAGCAGGGGGACTAGCGCGAACACCGGGGAGCTGTTTTTT. This gives the protein CASRGTSANTGELFF.

The genes are TRBV19 and TRBJ1-1; D uncertain. This CDR3 comprises 13 residues. Germline V lookup: CDR1 LNHDA, CDR2 SQIVND (reference sequence). V was cut by 0 bases and J by 3 bases, with 5 bases left in between. The CDR3 coding sequence is TGTGCCAGTAGTATAGAGTGGGACACTGAAGCTTTCTTT. Amino acid sequence: CASSIEWDTEAFF.

This clone has only one observation. J is TRBJ2-7 and V is TRBV6-2 or TRBV6-3, with D unresolved. V was clipped by 0 bases and J by 6 bases, with 3 bases between them. The germline gives CDR1 MNHEY, CDR2 SVGEGT. There are 11 residues in the CDR3. CDR3 sequence (DNA): TGTGCCAGCAGTTACTCGCTCGAGCAGTACGTC. Protein sequence: CASSYSLEQYV.

This clone has just one count. This chain connects TRBV6-2 or TRBV6-3 to TRBJ2-7; D gene ambiguous. This CDR3 is built from 14 residues. Trimming shortened V by 3 bases and J by 2 bases, and 11 bases separated the two germline ends. Germline CDR1 reads MNHEY; CDR2 reads SVGEGT. The CDR3 loop is CASSYNTRTYEQYV. CDR3 DNA sequence: TGTGCCAGCAGTTATAATACGCGGACCTACGAGCAGTACGTC.

CDR3 nucleotide sequence: TGTGCCAGCAGTGAGCCGGGGGGGGGCGTGAACACTGAAGCTTTCTTT. Translated: CASSEPGGGVNTEAFF. The chain joins TRBV25-1 to TRBJ1-1; perhaps TRBD1 as D (6 bases). The germline gives CDR1 MGHDK, CDR2 SYGVNS. There are 16 residues in the CDR3. Trimming removed 3 bases at V and 0 bases at J, with 14 bases between.

The chain couples TRBV30 to TRBJ2-4; TRBD1 or TRBD2 may be the D gene (6 bases each). Deletions cut 7 bases from V and 6 bases from J, with 16 bases between. CDR3 length: 13 residues. Germline V gives CDR1 GTSNPN, CDR2 SVGIG (reference sequence). CDR3 amino acids: CASLGGPGNIQYF. The CDR3 nucleotides read TGTGCCTCTTTAGGGGGGCCGGGAAACATTCAGTACTTC.

The V gene is TRBV7-7, the J gene TRBJ2-2, with D perhaps TRBD1 (5 bases). The CDR3 totals 18 residues. Germline CDR1 is SSHAT and CDR2 is FNYEAQ (reference sequence). V lost 2 bases, J lost 0 bases, and 16 bases lay in between. In nucleotides, the CDR3 is TGTGCCAGCAGCTTACGCGGTTTAACAGGATCGAACACCGGGGAGCTGTTTTTT. Translation: CASSLRGLTGSNTGELFF.

The CDR3 DNA is TGTGCCAGCAGCTTGGGAGAAGATACGCAGTATTTT. Protein product: CASSLGEDTQYF. The rearrangement links TRBV5-4 to TRBJ2-3, with D unclear. This CDR3 contains 12 residues. Germline loops: CDR1 SGHNT, CDR2 YYREEE (reference sequence). V was shortened by 0 bases and J by 5 bases, with 4 bases between the two germline ends.

J is TRBJ1-6 and V is TRBV7-3; D is unresolved. The V end lost 1 base, the J end lost 5 bases, and 6 bases lay between the germline ends. Per the germline V gene, CDR1 is SGHTA and CDR2 is FQGTGA. This CDR3 comprises 14 residues. The CDR3 reads CASSLNSHNSPLHF. As DNA, the CDR3 is TGTGCCAGCAGCTTAAACAGCCATAATTCACCCCTCCACTTT.

The CDR3 loop reads CASSPGPTGDTDTQYF. The CDR3 DNA follows: TGTGCCAGCAGTCCCGGACCGACCGGAGACACAGATACGCAGTATTTT. The V and J genes are TRBV6-7 and TRBJ2-3; no reliable D call. TRBV6-7 is flagged as an ORF with uncertain function. There are 16 residues in the CDR3. With 5 bases removed from V and 2 bases from J, the gap between germline ends came to 17 bases.

This chain links TRBV7-9 with TRBJ2-1, with D possibly matching TRBD1 (5 bases). Between the trimmed V and J ends, which lost 3 bases and 2 bases, there was a span of 8 bases. CDR1 SEHNR and CDR2 FQNEAQ come from the germline V gene (reference sequence). The CDR3 totals 14 residues. CDR3 region: CASSFSGPYNEQFF. CDR3 coding DNA: TGTGCCAGCAGCTTCTCAGGGCCCTACAATGAGCAGTTCTTC.